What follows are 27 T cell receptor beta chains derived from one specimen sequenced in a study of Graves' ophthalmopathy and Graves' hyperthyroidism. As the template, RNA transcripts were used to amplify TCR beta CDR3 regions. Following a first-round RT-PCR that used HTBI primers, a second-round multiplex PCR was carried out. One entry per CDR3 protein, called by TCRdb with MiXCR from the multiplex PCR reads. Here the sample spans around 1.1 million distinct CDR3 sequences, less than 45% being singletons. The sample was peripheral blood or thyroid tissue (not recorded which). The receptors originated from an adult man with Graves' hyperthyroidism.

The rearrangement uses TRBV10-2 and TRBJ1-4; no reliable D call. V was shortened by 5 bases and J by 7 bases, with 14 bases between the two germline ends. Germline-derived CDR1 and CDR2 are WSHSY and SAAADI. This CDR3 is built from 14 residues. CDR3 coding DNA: TGCGCCAGCAGTCGTAGGGAGTTTCGTGAAAAACTGTTTTTT. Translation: CASSRREFREKLFF.

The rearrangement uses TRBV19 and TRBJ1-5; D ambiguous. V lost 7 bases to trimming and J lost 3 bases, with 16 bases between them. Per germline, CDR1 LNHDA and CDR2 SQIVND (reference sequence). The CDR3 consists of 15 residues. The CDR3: CASIRGWTDNQPQHF. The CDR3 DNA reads TGTGCCAGTATTCGAGGCTGGACGGACAATCAGCCCCAGCATTTT.

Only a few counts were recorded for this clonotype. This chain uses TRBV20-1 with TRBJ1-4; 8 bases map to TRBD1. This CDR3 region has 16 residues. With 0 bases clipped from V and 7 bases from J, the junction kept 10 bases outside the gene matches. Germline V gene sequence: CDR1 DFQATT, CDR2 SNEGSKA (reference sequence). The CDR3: CSARDLRDRPGEKLFF. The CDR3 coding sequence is TGCAGTGCTAGAGATTTAAGGGACAGGCCTGGTGAAAAACTGTTTTTT.

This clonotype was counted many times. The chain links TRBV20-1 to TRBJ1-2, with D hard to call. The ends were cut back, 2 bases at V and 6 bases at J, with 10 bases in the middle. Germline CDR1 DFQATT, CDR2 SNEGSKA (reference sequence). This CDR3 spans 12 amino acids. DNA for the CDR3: TGCAGTGCTAGAAAGAGGCTACATGGCTACACCTTC. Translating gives CSARKRLHGYTF.

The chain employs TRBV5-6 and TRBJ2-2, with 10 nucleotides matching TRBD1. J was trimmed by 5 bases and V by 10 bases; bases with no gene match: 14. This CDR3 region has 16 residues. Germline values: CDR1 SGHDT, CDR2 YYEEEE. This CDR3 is CAWSVGTGVVTGELFF. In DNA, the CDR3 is TGTGCCTGGAGTGTTGGGACAGGGGTTGTAACCGGGGAGCTGTTTTTT.

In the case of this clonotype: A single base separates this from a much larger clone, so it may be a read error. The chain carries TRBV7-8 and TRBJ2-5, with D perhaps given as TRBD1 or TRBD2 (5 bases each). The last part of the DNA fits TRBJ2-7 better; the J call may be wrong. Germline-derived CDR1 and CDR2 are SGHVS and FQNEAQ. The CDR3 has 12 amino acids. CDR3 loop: CASRGPSHEQYF. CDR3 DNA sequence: TGTGCCAGCAGGGGACCGTCCCACGAGCAGTACTTC.

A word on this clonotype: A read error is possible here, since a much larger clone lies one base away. The CDR3: CVSSLWAGYEQYF. For the CDR3, the DNA is TGTGTCAGCAGCTTATGGGCGGGGTACGAGCAGTACTTC. The chain recombines TRBV7-2 with TRBJ2-7; a possible D gene is TRBD2 (6 bases). The CDR3 is made up of 13 amino acids. The germline gives CDR1 SGHTA, CDR2 FQGNSA. The whole variable domain, remainder taken from reference TRBV7-2 and TRBJ2-7, is GAGVSQSPSNKVTEKGKDVELRCDPISGHTALYWYRQSLGQGLEFLIYFQGNSAPDKSGLPSDRFSAERTGGSVSTLTIQRTQQEDSAVYLCVSSLWAGYEQYFGPGTRLTVT.

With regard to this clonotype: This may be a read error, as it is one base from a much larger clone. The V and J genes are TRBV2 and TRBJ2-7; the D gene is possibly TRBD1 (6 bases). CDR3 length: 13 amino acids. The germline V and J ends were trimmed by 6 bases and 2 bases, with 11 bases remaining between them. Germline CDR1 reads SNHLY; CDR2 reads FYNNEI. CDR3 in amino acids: CASRWDTTYEQYF. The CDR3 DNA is TGTGCCAGCAGATGGGACACCACCTACGAGCAGTACTTC.

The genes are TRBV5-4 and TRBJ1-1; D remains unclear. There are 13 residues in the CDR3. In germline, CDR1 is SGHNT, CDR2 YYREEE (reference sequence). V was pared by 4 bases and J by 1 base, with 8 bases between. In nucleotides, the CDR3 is TGTGCCAGCAGCGTCCTAGGGAACACTGAAGCTTTCTTT. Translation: CASSVLGNTEAFF. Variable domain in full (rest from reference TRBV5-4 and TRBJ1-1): ETGVTQSPTHLIKTRGQQVTLRCSSQSGHNTVSWYQQALGQGPQFIFQYYREEENGRGNFPPRFSGLQFPNYSSELNVNALELDDSALYLCASSVLGNTEAFFGQGTRLTVV.

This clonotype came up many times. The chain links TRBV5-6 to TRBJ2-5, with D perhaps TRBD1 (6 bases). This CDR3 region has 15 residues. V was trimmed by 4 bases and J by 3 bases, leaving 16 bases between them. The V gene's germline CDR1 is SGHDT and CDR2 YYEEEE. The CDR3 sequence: CASSEDRDNKETQYF. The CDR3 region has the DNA TGTGCCAGCAGCGAGGACCGGGACAACAAAGAGACCCAGTACTTC.

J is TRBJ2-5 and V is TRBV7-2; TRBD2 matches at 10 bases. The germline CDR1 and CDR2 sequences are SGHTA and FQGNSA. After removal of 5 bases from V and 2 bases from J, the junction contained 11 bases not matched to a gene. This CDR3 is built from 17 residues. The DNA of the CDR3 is TGTGCCAGCAGCCCGGTAGCGGGGGGAATCCTACAAGAGACCCAGTACTTC. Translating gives CASSPVAGGILQETQYF. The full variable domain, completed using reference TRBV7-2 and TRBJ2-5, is GAGVSQSPSNKVTEKGKDVELRCDPISGHTALYWYRQSLGQGLEFLIYFQGNSAPDKSGLPSDRFSAERTGGSVSTLTIQRTQQEDSAVYLCASSPVAGGILQETQYFGPGTRLLVL.

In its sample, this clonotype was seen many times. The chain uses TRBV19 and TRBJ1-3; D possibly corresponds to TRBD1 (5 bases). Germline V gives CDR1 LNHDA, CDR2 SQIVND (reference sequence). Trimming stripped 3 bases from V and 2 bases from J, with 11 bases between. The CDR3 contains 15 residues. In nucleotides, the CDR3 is TGTGCCAGTAGTATCTCCGAGGGGCCTGGAAACACCATATATTTT. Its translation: CASSISEGPGNTIYF.

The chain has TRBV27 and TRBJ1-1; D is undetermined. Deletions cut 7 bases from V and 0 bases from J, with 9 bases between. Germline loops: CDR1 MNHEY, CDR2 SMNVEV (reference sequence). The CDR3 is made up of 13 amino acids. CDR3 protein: CASTRRMNTEAFF. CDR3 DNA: TGTGCCAGCACTAGACGAATGAACACTGAAGCTTTCTTT.

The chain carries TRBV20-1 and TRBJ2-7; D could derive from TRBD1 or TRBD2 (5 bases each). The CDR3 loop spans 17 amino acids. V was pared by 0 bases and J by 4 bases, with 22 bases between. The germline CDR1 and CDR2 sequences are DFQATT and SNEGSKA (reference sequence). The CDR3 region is CSARELGATQRRYEQYF. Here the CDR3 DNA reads TGCAGTGCTAGAGAGCTCGGGGCAACCCAAAGGAGGTACGAGCAGTACTTC.

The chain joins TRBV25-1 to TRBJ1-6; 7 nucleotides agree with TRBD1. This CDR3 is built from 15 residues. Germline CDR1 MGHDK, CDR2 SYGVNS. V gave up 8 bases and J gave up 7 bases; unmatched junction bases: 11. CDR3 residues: CASQKTGFNNSPLHF. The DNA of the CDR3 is TGTGCCAGCCAAAAGACAGGGTTTAACAATTCACCCCTCCACTTT.

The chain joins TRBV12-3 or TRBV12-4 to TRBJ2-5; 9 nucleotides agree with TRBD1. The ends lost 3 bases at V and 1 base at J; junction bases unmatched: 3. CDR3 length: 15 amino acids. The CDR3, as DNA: TGTGCCAGCAGTTTTCAGGGACAGGGCCAAGAGACCCAGTACTTC. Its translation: CASSFQGQGQETQYF.

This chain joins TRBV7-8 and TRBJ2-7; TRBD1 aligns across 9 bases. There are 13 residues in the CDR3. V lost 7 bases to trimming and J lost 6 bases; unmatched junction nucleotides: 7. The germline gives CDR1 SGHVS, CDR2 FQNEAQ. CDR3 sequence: CASTLLQGAEQYF. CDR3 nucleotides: TGTGCCAGCACCCTCCTACAGGGGGCCGAGCAGTACTTC.

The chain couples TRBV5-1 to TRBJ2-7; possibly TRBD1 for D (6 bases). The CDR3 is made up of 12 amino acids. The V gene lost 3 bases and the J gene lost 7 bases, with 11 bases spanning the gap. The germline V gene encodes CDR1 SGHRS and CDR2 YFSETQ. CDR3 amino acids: CASSSYRDEQYF. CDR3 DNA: TGCGCCAGCAGCTCTTACAGGGATGAGCAGTACTTC.

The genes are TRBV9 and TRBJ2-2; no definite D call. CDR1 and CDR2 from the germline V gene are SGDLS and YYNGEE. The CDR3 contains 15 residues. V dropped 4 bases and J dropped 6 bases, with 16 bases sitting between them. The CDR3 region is CASSQPRDVPGELFF. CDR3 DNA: TGTGCCAGCAGCCAACCTAGGGATGTTCCCGGGGAGCTGTTTTTT.

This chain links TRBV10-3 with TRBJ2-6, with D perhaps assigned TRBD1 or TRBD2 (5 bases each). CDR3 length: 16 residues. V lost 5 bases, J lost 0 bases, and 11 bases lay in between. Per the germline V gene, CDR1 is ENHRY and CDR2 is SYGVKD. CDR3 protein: CAISTGTGSGANVLTF. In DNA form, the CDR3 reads TGTGCCATCAGTACGGGGACGGGCTCTGGGGCCAACGTCCTGACTTTC.

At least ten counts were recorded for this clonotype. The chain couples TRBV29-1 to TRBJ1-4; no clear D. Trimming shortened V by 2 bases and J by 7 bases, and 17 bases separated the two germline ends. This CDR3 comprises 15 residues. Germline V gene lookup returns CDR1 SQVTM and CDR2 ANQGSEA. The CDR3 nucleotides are TGCAGCGTTGAACTGGTACAGCGCCATGGTGAAAAACTGTTTTTT. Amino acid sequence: CSVELVQRHGEKLFF.

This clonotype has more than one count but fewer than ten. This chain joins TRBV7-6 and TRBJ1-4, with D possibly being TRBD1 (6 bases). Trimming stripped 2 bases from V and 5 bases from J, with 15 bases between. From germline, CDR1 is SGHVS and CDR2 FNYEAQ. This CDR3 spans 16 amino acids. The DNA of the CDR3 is TGTGCCAGCAGCTTATACTTGGGGGGCCCAAATGAAAAACTGTTTTTT. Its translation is CASSLYLGGPNEKLFF.

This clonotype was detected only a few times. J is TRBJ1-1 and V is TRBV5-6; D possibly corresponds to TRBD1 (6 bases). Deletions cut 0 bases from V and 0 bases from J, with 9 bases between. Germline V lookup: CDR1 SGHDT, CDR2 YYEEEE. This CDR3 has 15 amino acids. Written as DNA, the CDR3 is TGTGCCAGCAGCTTGGGGGACAACTTGAACACTGAAGCTTTCTTT. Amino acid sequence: CASSLGDNLNTEAFF.

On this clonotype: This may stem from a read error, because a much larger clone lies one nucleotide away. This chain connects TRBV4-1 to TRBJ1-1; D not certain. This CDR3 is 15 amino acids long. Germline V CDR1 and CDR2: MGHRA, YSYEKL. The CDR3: CASSHGPVGNTAAFF. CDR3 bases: TGCGCCAGCAGCCACGGACCGGTGGGGAACACTGCAGCTTTCTTT.

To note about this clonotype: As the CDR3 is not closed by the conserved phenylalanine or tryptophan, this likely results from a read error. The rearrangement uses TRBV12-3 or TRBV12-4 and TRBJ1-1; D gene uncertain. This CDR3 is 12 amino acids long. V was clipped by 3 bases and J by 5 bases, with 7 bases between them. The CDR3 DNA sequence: TGTGCCAGCAGTTTTAGGGAGACTGAAGCTTTCCTT. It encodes CASSFRETEAFL.

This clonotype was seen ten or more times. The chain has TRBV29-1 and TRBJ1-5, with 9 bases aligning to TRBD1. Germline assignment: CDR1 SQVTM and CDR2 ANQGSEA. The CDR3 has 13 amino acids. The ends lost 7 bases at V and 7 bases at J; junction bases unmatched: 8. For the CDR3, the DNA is TGCAGCGCCTTACAGGGGGCCGGCCAGCCCCAGCATTTT. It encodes CSALQGAGQPQHF.

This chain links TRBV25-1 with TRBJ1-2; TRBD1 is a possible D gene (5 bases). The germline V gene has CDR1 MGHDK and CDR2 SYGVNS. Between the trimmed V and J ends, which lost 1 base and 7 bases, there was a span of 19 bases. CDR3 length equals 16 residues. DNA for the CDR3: TGTGCCAGCAGTGAATGGATGGGAGGGTCAGGGTCTGGCTACACCTTC. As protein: CASSEWMGGSGSGYTF.